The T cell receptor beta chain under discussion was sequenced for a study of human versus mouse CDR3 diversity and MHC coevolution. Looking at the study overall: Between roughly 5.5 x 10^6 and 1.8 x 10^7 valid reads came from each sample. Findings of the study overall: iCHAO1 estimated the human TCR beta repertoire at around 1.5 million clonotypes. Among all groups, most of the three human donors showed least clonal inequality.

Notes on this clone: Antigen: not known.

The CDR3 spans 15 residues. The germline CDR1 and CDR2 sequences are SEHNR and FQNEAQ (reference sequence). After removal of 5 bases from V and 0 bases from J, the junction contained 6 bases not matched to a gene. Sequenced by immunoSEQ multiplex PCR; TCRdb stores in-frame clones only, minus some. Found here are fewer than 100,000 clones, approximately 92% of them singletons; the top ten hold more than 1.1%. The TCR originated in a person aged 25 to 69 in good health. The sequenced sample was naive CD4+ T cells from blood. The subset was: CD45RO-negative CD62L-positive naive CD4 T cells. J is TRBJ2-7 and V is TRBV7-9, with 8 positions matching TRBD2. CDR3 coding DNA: TGTGCCAGCAGCCCCCAGGGGACTAGCTCCTACGAGCAGTACTTC. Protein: CASSPQGTSSYEQYF.